This T cell receptor (beta chain) originates from a study of blood T cells in healthy people across ages. Study-level results: The unknown donor CMV status may have confounded expanded clonotype changes. The recorded TCR beta diversity per million T cells decreased in a roughly linear manner with age.

With a J-beta primer mix and a sample-barcoded 5' primer, a second PCR ran roughly 6 to 11 cycles. TCRdb independently ran MiXCR on the 5' RACE reads; one entry per CDR3 protein. The table shows about 930,000 distinct CDR3 sequences, with about 27% occurring only once. Each donor was a healthy Caucasian individual from Russia, aged roughly 6 to 95. CDR1 and CDR2 from the germline V gene are MNHEY and SMNVEV (reference sequence). The CDR3 spans 14 residues. V was pared by 2 bases and J by 3 bases, with 9 bases between. This clonotype was counted only a few times. Its antigen is currently unknown. In addition, the sample was reused for a study of T cells of mothers and their children. That paper adds: Related mother-child pairs shared slightly more overlap than unrelated pairs, but the difference was non-significant.

The V and J genes are TRBV27 and TRBJ2-3; D is perhaps TRBD1 (6 bases). The source material was blood. The sequence derives from a middle-aged woman in good health. Written as DNA, the CDR3 is TGTGCCAGCAGTTTAATCACAGGGACAGATACGCAGTATTTT. Translation: CASSLITGTDTQYF.